This T cell receptor (beta chain) stems from a study of blood T cell repertoires in COVID-19. Looking at the study overall: Acute-phase and convalescent COVID-19 samples originated in the United States, Italy and Spain.

In the original analysis: Estimation of nucleated cell counts was performed using reference gene primer amplification. Assay used: immunoSEQ multiplex PCR; TCRdb lists only in-frame clones, some missing. Clone size and the V and J calls come from that table; the DNA yielded D and trimming. Of about 200,000 clones listed, roughly 88% are singletons. The CDR3 totals 15 residues. V was clipped by 4 bases and J by 6 bases; unmatched bases: 9. Germline V lookup: CDR1 SNHLY, CDR2 FYNNEI. The sequence derives from a man between 18 and 35 years old with active or convalescent COVID-19. What was sequenced was peripheral blood. The chain has TRBV2 and TRBJ2-5; 9 bases map to TRBD1. The CDR3 loop is CASSVDRGAEKTQYF. The CDR3 bases are TGTGCCAGCAGTGTGGACAGGGGAGCTGAGAAGACCCAGTACTTC.